This T cell receptor beta chain appears in the sequencing data of a study of blood T cell repertoires in COVID-19. Study background: Sites in the United States, Italy and Spain provided acute and convalescent COVID-19 samples. From T cells, B-cell-depleted T cells, or PBMCs came the material, which was cDNA or gDNA.

CDR3 length equals 14 residues. Per the germline V gene, CDR1 is SGHNT and CDR2 is YENEEA. With 1 base clipped from V and 6 bases from J, the junction kept 0 bases outside the gene matches. Per the study methods: Reference gene primers were amplified, and this amplification served to estimate nucleated cell counts. Generated by immunoSEQ multiplex PCR, the TCRdb table keeps only in-frame clones and is missing some. That table gives V, J and clone size, and the DNA gave D and trimming. The sample lists tens of thousands of clones, around 90% occurring once. The sample comprised peripheral blood. The origin of this receptor is a human donor with acute or convalescent COVID-19. The donor label of this sample is uncertain. V is TRBV11-3 and J is TRBJ1-6; TRBD1 aligns across 7 bases. The CDR3 region is CASSLGQGNSPLHF. For the CDR3, the DNA is TGTGCCAGCAGCTTAGGACAGGGTAATTCACCCCTCCACTTT.